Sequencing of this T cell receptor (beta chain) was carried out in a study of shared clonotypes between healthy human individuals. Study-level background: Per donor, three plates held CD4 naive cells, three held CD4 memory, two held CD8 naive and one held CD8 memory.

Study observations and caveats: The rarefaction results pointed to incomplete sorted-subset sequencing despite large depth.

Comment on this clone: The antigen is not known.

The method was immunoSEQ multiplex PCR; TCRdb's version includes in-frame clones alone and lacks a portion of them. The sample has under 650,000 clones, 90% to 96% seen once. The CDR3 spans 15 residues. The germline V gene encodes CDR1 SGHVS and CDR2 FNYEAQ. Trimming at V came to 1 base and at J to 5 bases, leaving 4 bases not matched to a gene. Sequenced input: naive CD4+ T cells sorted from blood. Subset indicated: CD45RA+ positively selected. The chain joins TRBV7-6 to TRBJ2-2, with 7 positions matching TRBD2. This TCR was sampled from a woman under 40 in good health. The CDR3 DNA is TGTGCCAGCAGCTTAGAAGCGGGACCAACCGGGGAGCTGTTTTTT. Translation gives CASSLEAGPTGELFF.